This TCR beta chain was recorded in a study of blood T cell repertoires in COVID-19. Whole-study context: Samples came from the United States, Italy and Spain, spanning acute and convalescent COVID-19. From T cells, B-cell-depleted T cells, or PBMCs came the material, which was cDNA or gDNA.

CDR1 and CDR2 from the germline V gene are SQVTM and ANQGSEA. The CDR3 loop spans 12 amino acids. The ends lost 7 bases at V and 9 bases at J; junction bases unmatched: 11. In the original analysis: Amplifying reference gene primers gave estimates of nucleated cell counts. Using immunoSEQ multiplex PCR, the repertoire was profiled, and TCRdb retains in-frame clones only, with some absent. The V and J calls and clone size are taken from that table; D and trimming were inferred from the DNA. This sample has approximately 150,000 clones, with roughly 80% found just once. Sequencing was performed on peripheral blood. The J gene is TRBJ1-2, the V gene TRBV29-1, with 7 bases that match TRBD1. This sequence was found in a human donor in a cohort sampled during active COVID-19. CDR3 DNA: TGCAGCGCCGGAGGGACAGCCGAGAGCTACACCTTC. Translation gives CSAGGTAESYTF. Drawing the rest from reference TRBV29-1 and TRBJ1-2, the complete variable domain is SAVISQKPSRDICQRGTSLTIQCQVDSQVTMMFWYRQQPGQSLTLIATANQGSEATYESGFVIDKFPISRPNLTFSTLTVSNMSPEDSSIYLCSAGGTAESYTFGSGTRLTVV.